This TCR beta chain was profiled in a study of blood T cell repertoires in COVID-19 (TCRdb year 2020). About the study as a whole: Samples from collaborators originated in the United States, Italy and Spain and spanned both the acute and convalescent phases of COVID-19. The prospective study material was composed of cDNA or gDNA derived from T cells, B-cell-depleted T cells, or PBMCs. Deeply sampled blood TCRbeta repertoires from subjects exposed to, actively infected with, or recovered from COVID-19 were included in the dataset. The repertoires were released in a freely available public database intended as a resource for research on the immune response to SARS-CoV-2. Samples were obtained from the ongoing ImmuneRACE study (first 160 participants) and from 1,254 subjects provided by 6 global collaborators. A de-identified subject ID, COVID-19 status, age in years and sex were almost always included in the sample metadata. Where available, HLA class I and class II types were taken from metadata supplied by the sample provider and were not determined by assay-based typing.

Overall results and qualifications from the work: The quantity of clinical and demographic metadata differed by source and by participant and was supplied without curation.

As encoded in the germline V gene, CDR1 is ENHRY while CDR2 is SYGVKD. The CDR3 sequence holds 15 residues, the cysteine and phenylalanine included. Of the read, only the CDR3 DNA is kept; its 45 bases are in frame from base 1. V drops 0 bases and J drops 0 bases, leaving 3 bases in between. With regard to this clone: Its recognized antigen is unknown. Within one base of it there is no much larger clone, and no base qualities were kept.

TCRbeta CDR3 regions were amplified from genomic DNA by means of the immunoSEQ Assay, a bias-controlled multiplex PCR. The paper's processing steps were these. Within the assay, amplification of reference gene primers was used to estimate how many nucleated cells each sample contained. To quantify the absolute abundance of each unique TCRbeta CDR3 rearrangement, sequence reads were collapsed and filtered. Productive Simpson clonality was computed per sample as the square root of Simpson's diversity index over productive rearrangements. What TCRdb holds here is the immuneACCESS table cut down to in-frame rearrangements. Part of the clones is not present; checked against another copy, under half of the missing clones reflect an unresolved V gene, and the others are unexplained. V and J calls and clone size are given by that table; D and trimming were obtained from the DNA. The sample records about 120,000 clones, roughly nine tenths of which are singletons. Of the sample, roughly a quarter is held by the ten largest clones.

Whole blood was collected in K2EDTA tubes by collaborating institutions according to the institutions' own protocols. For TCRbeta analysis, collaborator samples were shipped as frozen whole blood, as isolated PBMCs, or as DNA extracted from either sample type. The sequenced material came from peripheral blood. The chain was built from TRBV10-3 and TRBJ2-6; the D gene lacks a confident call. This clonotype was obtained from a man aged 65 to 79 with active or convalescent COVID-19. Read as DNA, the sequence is TGTGCCATCAGTGAGTCACTCTCTGGGGCCAACGTCCTGACTTTC. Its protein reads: CAISESLSGANVLTF.